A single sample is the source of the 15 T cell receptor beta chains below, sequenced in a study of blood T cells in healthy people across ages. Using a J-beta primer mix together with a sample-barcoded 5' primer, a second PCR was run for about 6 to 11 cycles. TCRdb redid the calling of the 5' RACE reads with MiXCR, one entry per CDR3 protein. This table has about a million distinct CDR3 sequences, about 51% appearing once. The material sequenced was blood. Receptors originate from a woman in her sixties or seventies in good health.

The CDR3 spells CAWGDRGIYEQYF. The CDR3 nucleotides read TGTGCCTGGGGAGACAGGGGTATCTACGAGCAGTACTTC. This chain connects TRBV30 to TRBJ2-7, with 8 bases lining up with TRBD1. Germline trimming cut 5 bases from V and 3 bases from J; bases unmatched to any gene: 6. The CDR3 extends over 13 amino acids. In germline, CDR1 is GTSNPN, CDR2 SVGIG (reference sequence).

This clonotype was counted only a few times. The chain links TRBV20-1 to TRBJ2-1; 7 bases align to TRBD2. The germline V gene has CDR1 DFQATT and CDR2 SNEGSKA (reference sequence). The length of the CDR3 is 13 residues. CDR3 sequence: CSAPKAGVGEQFF. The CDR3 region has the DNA TGCAGCGCACCCAAGGCGGGAGTAGGGGAGCAGTTCTTC.

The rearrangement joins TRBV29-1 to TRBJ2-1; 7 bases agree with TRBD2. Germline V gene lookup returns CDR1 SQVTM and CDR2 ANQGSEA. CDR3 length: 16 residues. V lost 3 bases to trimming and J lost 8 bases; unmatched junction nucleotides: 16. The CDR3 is CSVDLQGRTRIDEQFF. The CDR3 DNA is TGCAGCGTTGATCTTCAGGGACGGACTAGAATCGATGAGCAGTTCTTC.

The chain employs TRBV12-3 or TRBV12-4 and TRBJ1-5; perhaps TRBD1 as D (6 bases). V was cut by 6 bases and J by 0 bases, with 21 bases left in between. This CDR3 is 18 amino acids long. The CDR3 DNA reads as TGTGCCAGCAGCCCCGCGGAGGACAGAGCCTTTAGCAATCAGCCCCAGCATTTT. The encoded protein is CASSPAEDRAFSNQPQHF.

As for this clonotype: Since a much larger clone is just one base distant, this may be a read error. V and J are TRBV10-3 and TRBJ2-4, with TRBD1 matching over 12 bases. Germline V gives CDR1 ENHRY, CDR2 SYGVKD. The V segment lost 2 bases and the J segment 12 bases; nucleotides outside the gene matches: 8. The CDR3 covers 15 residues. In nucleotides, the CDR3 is TGTGCCATCAGTGAGGCGGGACAGGGGGCCCCGCATCAGTACTTC. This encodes CAISEAGQGAPHQYF.

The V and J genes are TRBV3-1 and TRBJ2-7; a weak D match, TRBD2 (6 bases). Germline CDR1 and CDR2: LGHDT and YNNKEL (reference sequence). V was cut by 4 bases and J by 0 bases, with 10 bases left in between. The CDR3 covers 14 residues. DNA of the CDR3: TGTGCCAGCAGCCGTGCGGGAAACTCCTACGAGCAGTACTTC. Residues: CASSRAGNSYEQYF.

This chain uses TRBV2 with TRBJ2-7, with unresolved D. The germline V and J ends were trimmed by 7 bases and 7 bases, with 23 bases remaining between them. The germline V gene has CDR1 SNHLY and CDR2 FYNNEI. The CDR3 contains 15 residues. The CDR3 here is CASIFPFRSYNEQYF. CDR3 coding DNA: TGTGCCAGCATATTCCCGTTTCGATCCTACAATGAGCAGTACTTC. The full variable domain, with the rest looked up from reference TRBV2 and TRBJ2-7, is EPEVTQTPSHQVTQMGQEVILRCVPISNHLYFYWYRQILGQKVEFLVSFYNNEISEKSEIFDDQFSVERPDGSNFTLKIRSTKLEDSAMYFCASIFPFRSYNEQYFGPGTRLTVT.

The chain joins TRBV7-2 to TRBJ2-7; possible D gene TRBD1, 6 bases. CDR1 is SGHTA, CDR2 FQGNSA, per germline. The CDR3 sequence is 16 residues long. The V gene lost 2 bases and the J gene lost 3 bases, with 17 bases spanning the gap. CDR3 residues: CASSLSMGRGFYEQYF. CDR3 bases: TGTGCCAGCAGCTTATCGATGGGAAGGGGGTTCTACGAGCAGTACTTC. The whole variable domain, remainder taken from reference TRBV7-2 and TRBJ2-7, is GAGVSQSPSNKVTEKGKDVELRCDPISGHTALYWYRQSLGQGLEFLIYFQGNSAPDKSGLPSDRFSAERTGGSVSTLTIQRTQQEDSAVYLCASSLSMGRGFYEQYFGPGTRLTVT.

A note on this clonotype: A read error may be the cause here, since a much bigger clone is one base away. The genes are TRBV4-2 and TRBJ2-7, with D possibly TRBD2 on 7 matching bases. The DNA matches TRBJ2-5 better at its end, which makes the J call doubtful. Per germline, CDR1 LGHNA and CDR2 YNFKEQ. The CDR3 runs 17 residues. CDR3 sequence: CASSQDPYGGGAETQYF. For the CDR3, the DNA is TGTGCCAGCAGCCAAGATCCGTATGGGGGGGGCGCAGAGACCCAGTACTTC.

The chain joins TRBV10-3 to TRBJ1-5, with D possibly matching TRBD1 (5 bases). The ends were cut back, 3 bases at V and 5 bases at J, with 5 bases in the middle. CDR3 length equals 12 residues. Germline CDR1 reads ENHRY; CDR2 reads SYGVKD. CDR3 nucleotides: TGTGCCATCAGTGAAGGGGATCAGCCCCAGCATTTT. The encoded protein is CAISEGDQPQHF.

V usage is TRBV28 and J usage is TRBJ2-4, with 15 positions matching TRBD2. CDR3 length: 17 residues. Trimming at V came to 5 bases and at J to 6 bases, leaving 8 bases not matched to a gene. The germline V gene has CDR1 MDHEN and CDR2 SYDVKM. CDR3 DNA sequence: TGTGCCAGCAGTCTAAGGACTAGCGGGAGGGAGAGAAACATTCAGTACTTC. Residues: CASSLRTSGRERNIQYF.

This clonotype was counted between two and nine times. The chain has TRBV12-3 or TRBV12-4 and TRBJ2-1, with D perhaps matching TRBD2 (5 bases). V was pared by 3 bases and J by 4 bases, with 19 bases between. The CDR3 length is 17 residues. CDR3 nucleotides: TGTGCCAGCAGTTTTGGGAATTACCTAGCCGAGTACAATGAGCAGTTCTTC. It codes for CASSFGNYLAEYNEQFF.

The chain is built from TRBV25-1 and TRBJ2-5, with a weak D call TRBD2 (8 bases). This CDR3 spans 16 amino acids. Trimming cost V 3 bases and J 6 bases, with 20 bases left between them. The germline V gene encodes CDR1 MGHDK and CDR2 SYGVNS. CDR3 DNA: TGTGCCAGCAGTGAGGGGGACAGAGCGGGAGTAAAGACCCAGTACTTC. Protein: CASSEGDRAGVKTQYF.

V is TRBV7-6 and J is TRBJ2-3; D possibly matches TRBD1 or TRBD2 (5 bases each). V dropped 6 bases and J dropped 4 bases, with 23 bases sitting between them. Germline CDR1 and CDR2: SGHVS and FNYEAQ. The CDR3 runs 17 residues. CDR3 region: CASSRDAPFSSSDTQYF. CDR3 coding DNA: TGTGCCAGCAGTAGGGACGCCCCTTTTTCTTCTTCAGATACGCAGTATTTT.

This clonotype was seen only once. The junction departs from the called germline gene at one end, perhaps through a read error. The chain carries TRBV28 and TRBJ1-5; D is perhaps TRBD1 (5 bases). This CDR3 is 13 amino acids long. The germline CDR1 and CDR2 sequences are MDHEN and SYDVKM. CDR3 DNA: TGTACCAGCAGTTTTTGGGGGGATCAGCCCCAGCATTTT. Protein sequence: CTSSFWGDQPQHF.